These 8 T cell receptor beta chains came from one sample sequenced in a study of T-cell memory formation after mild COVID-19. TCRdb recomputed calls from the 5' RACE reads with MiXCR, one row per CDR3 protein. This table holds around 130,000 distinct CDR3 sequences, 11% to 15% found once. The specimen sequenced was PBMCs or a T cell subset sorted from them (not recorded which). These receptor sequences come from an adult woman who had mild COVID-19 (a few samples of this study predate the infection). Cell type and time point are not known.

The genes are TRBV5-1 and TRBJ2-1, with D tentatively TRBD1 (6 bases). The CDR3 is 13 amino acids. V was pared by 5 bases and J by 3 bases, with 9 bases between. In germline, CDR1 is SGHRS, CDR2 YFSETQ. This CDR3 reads CASSIGGYNEQFF. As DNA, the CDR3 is TGCGCCAGCAGTATAGGGGGCTACAATGAGCAGTTCTTC.

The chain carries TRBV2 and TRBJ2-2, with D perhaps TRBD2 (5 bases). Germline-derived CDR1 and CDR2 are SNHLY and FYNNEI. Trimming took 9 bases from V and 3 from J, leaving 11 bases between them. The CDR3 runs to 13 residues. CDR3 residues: CASTRVHTGELFF. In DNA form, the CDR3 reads TGTGCCAGTACGAGGGTTCACACCGGGGAGCTGTTTTTT.

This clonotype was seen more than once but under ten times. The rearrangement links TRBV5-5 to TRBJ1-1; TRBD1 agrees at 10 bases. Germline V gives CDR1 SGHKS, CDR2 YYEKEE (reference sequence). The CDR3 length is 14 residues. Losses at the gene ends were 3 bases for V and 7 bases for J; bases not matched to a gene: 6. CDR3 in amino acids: CASSYDRGPGEAFF. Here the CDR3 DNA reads TGTGCCAGCAGCTACGACAGGGGGCCGGGTGAAGCTTTCTTT. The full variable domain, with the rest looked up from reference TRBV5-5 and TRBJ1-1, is DAGVTQSPTHLIKTRGQQVTLRCSPISGHKSVSWYQQVLGQGPQFIFQYYEKEERGRGNFPDRFSARQFPNYSSELNVNALLLGDSALYLCASSYDRGPGEAFFGQGTRLTVV.

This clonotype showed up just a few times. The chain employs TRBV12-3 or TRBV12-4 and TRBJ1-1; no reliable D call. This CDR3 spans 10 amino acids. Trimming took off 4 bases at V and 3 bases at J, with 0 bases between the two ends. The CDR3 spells CASSYTEAFF. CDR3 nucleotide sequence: TGTGCCAGCAGTTACACTGAAGCTTTCTTT.

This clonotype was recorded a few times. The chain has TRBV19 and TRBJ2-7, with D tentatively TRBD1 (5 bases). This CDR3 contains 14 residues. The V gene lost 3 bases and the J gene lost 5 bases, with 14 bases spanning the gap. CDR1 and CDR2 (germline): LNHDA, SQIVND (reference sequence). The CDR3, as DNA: TGTGCCAGTAGTATCACAGGAGCCCCCAACGAGCAGTACTTC. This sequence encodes CASSITGAPNEQYF. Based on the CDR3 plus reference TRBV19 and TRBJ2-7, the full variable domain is DGGITQSPKYLFRKEGQNVTLSCEQNLNHDAMYWYRQDPGQGLRLIYYSQIVNDFQKGDIAEGYSVSREKKESFPLTVTSAQKNPTAFYLCASSITGAPNEQYFGPGTRLTVT.

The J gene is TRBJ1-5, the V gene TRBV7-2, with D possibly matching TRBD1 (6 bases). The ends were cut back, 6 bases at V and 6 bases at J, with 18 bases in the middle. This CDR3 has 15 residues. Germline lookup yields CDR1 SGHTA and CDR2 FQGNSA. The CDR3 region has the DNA TGTGCCAGCAGAGAACAGGGTCTAGCGGGTCAGCCCCAGCATTTT. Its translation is CASREQGLAGQPQHF.

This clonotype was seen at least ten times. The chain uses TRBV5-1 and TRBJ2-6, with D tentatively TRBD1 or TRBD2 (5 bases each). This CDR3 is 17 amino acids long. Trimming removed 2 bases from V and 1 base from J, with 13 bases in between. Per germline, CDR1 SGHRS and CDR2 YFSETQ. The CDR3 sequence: CASSLLEGISGANVLTF. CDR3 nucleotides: TGCGCCAGCAGCTTACTCGAGGGGATTTCTGGGGCCAACGTCCTGACTTTC.

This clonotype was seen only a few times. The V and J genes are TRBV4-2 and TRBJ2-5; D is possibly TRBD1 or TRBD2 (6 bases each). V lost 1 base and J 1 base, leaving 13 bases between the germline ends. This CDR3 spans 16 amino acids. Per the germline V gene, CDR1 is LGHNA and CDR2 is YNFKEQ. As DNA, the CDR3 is TGTGCCAGCAGCCAAGCCGGGCCGGGGGCCCAAGAGACCCAGTACTTC. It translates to CASSQAGPGAQETQYF.